The sequence of this T cell receptor beta chain was determined in a study of blood T cell repertoires in COVID-19 (TCRdb year 2020). For the study in its entirety: Collaborator samples came from the United States, Italy and Spain and covered acute and convalescent phases of COVID-19. HLA class I and class II types, where available, came from metadata supplied by the sample provider rather than from assay-based typing. The material from the prospective study consisted of cDNA or gDNA derived from T cells, B-cell-depleted T cells, or PBMCs. Samples were obtained from the ongoing ImmuneRACE study (first 160 participants) and from over 1,000 subjects provided by 6 global collaborators. Subjects who had been exposed to COVID-19, were actively infected with it, or had recovered from it provided the deeply sampled blood TCRbeta repertoires that made up the dataset. A de-identified subject ID, COVID-19 status, age in years and sex were almost always included in the sample metadata. The repertoires were made available in a free public database intended to serve as a resource for research on the immune response to SARS-CoV-2. The paper as a whole reports these results and caveats: How much clinical and demographic metadata was included differed by source and by participant, and the metadata was provided uncurated.

From cysteine to phenylalanine, the CDR3 is 16 amino acids long. Solely the CDR3 DNA is kept, with 48 bases framed from the first base. From a lookup of the germline V gene (reference sequence), CDR1 and CDR2 are MNHNY and SVGAGI. V is shortened by 0 bases, J by 5 bases, and the region joining them spans 16 bases. In the prospective study, participants were about 18 to 89 years old, resided in under 30 geographic areas of the United States, and were enrolled through a virtual design. In the prospective study, participants were assigned to cohorts based on the clinical history participants reported in a screening survey and a study questionnaire. Recovered participants in ImmuneRACE Cohort 3 were defined by two consecutive negative NP/OP PCR tests, clearance by a healthcare professional, or resolution of symptoms. In the prospective study, whole blood, serum and a nasopharyngeal or oropharyngeal swab were collected from each participant by mobile phlebotomists. Participants in the prospective study had the option to provide additional blood draws and questionnaires over a 2-month period. Blood samples from the prospective study were shipped frozen or at room temperature prior to DNA extraction.

TCRbeta CDR3 regions were amplified from genomic DNA using the immunoSEQ Assay, a bias-controlled multiplex PCR. On the study's bioinformatics: Within the assay, amplification of reference gene primers was used to estimate how many nucleated cells each sample contained. To quantify the absolute abundance of each unique TCRbeta CDR3 rearrangement, sequence reads were collapsed and filtered. For each sample, productive Simpson clonality was calculated as the square root of Simpson's diversity index across productive rearrangements. Sourced from immuneACCESS, this table was stored by TCRdb with only in-frame sequences that have V and J called. A share of the clones is absent; for the studies checked, an unresolved V gene accounts for under half, and the remainder has no known explanation. V, J and clone size were drawn from that table, and D and trimming were deduced from the DNA. Present in this sample are approximately 220,000 clones, around 83% of which were seen just once. 5.5% to 7.5% of the sample is in the top ten clones.

A note on this clone: Its cognate antigen has yet to be identified. No base-level quality is on record; no much larger clone is a single base apart.

Sequenced sample: PBMCs or T cells enriched from blood (not recorded which). The rearrangement joined TRBV6-6 to TRBJ1-2; perhaps TRBD1 is the D gene, with 5 bases matching. The receptor's source is a woman aged 40 to 50 who had recovered from COVID-19. The CDR3 corresponds to CASSYSILRRAYGYTF. The nucleotides are TGTGCCAGCAGTTACTCGATCCTCCGCAGGGCATATGGCTACACCTTC.